Listed below are T cell receptor beta chains from one sample, sequenced in a study of intratumoral heterogeneity in liver cancer. This table comes from immunoSEQ multiplex PCR, and its TCRdb copy is limited to in-frame clones, with some not included. This sample carries about 6,200 clones, 60% to 85% of them seen once, and the ten largest clones take about 39%. Here the sequenced sample was tumor tissue, taken before any cancer treatment. These receptor sequences come from a woman in her sixties or seventies with hepatocellular carcinoma. CDR3s include the opening cysteine and the closing phenylalanine or tryptophan. A D gene is named only where the DNA matches it firmly. Clone size is stated in some rows and not others, as once, few, many or a class when expanded.

D	V	size	J	CDR3	DNA
.	TRBV2	.	TRBJ2-2	CASRPDETGELFF	TGTGCCAGCAGGCCGGATGAGACCGGGGAGCTGTTTTTT
.	TRBV21-1	few	TRBJ2-7	CASSKAGTYEQYF	TGTGCCAGCAGCAAAGCCGGAACCTACGAGCAGTACTTC
TRBD2	TRBV19	.	TRBJ2-1	CASSTRLAGAYNEQFF	TGTGCCAGTAGTACCAGACTAGCGGGAGCGTACAATGAGCAGTTCTTC
.	TRBV24-1	.	TRBJ2-3	CATSESGRLPGPDTQYF	TGTGCCACCAGTGAATCGGGACGGTTACCGGGGCCAGATACGCAGTATTTT
.	TRBV7-9	.	TRBJ2-5	CASSDMKETQYF	TGTGCCAGCAGCGACATGAAAGAGACCCAGTACTTC
.	TRBV3-1/TRBV3-2	.	TRBJ2-2	CASSRRIGANTGELFF	TGTGCCAGCAGCCGCCGGATAGGCGCAAACACCGGGGAGCTGTTTTTT
.	TRBV5-1	.	TRBJ2-3	CASSLGQGSGTDTQYF	TGCGCCAGCAGCTTGGGGCAGGGTTCGGGTACAGATACGCAGTATTTT
TRBD2	TRBV19	.	TRBJ2-5	CASSKGLAATQETQYF	TGTGCCAGTAGTAAGGGACTAGCGGCTACCCAAGAGACCCAGTACTTC
.	TRBV5-1	.	TRBJ2-5	CASRGSKETQYF	TGCGCCAGCCGGGGCAGTAAAGAGACCCAGTACTTC
.	TRBV24-1	.	TRBJ2-5	CATSDLGVGTQYF	TGTGCCACCAGTGATTTAGGGGTCGGGACCCAGTACTTC
TRBD1	TRBV6-5	few	TRBJ1-4	CASRGQDKNNEKLFF	TGTGCCAGCAGGGGACAGGACAAAAATAATGAAAAACTGTTTTTT
.	TRBV19	.	TRBJ2-1	CATWDRGFYNEQFF	TGTGCCACTTGGGATAGGGGGTTTTACAATGAGCAGTTCTTC
TRBD1	TRBV6-6	once	TRBJ1-2	CASRIDRGVYGYTF	TGTGCCAGCAGAATAGACAGGGGGGTTTATGGCTACACCTTC
.	TRBV28	.	TRBJ1-5	CASSLEKGEGNQPQHF	TGTGCCAGCAGTTTGGAAAAGGGCGAAGGCAATCAGCCCCAGCATTTT
.	TRBV7-9	.	TRBJ1-2	CASSLGTRNGYTF	TGTGCCAGCAGCTTAGGGACAAGAAATGGCTACACCTTC
.	TRBV19	.	TRBJ2-7	CASTFTHGTYEQYF	TGTGCCAGTACCTTCACGCACGGAACCTACGAGCAGTACTTC
.	TRBV5-5	.	TRBJ2-7	CASTSGGRVGEQYF	TGTGCCAGCACCTCTGGGGGCAGGGTAGGTGAGCAGTACTTC
.	TRBV19	.	TRBJ2-2	CAVERGLGTGELFF	TGTGCGGTCGAACGGGGTCTCGGGACCGGGGAGCTGTTTTTT
.	TRBV6-5	once	TRBJ2-7	CASSNTNRGEQYF	TGTGCCAGCAGTAACACTAATAGGGGCGAGCAGTACTTC
.	TRBV15	.	TRBJ2-3	CATSREGRGENTQYF	TGTGCCACCAGCAGAGAAGGCAGGGGTGAGAATACGCAGTATTTT
.	TRBV11-3	.	TRBJ2-2	CASSPRTGELFF	TGTGCCAGCAGCCCCAGAACCGGGGAGCTGTTTTTT
TRBD1	TRBV3-1/TRBV3-2	.	TRBJ2-3	CASSQDQGVGDTQYF	TGTGCCAGCAGCCAAGATCAGGGGGTTGGAGATACGCAGTATTTT
.	TRBV21-1	.	TRBJ2-3	CASSKGRAIRFNTQYF	TGTGCCAGCAGCAAAGGTCGGGCCATCCGGTTTAATACGCAGTATTTT
.	TRBV28	.	TRBJ1-4	CASSPGRGRGEKLFF	TGTGCCAGCAGTCCCGGGCGGGGGCGCGGTGAAAAACTGTTTTTT
TRBD1	TRBV27	.	TRBJ2-1	CASSITYRGPNNEQFF	TGTGCCAGCAGCATTACGTACAGGGGGCCAAACAATGAGCAGTTCTTC
TRBD2	TRBV6-5	.	TRBJ2-7	CASSYGGSSSYEQYF	TGTGCCAGCAGTTACGGCGGGAGCAGCTCCTACGAGCAGTACTTC
TRBD2	TRBV27	.	TRBJ2-1	CASATSGLYNEQFF	TGTGCCAGCGCCACTAGCGGGCTCTACAATGAGCAGTTCTTC
.	TRBV5-1	.	TRBJ2-3	CASSLASTPRSSDTQYF	TGCGCCAGCAGCTTGGCCTCGACGCCTAGGTCTTCAGATACGCAGTATTTT
.	TRBV20-1	.	TRBJ2-5	CSASPTFQETQYF	TGCAGTGCTAGTCCCACCTTCCAAGAGACCCAGTACTTC
.	TRBV9	once	TRBJ2-7	CASSATAGSYEQYF	TGTGCCAGCAGCGCCACAGCGGGCTCCTACGAGCAGTACTTC
.	TRBV5-4	.	TRBJ2-2	CASSFGLETGELFF	TGTGCCAGCAGCTTTGGCCTCGAGACCGGGGAGCTGTTTTTT
.	TRBV6-5	.	TRBJ2-1	CASSRDSYNEQFF	TGTGCCAGCAGTCGGGACTCCTACAATGAGCAGTTCTTC
.	TRBV19	.	TRBJ2-3	CASSVLNTDTQYF	TGTGCCAGTAGTGTTCTAAACACAGATACGCAGTATTTT
TRBD1	TRBV5-1	.	TRBJ2-7	CASSPRAGQGLYEQYF	TGCGCCAGCAGCCCCAGGGCCGGACAGGGCCTCTACGAGCAGTACTTC
.	TRBV10-2	.	TRBJ2-3	CASRTGTRDTQYF	TGCGCCAGCAGAACAGGGACCAGAGATACGCAGTATTTT
.	TRBV4-2	.	TRBJ2-3	CASSQAGSTDTQYF	TGTGCCAGCAGCCAAGCGGGGAGCACAGATACGCAGTATTTT
.	TRBV7-9	few	TRBJ2-1	CASSRNWGDDYNEQFF	TGTGCCAGCAGCCGCAATTGGGGAGATGACTACAATGAGCAGTTCTTC
.	TRBV5-1	once	TRBJ2-2	CASSPEVGELFF	TGCGCCAGCAGCCCCGAGGTCGGGGAGCTGTTTTTT